These 24 T cell receptor beta chains were sequenced from one sample in a study of T cells in women clearing cervical HPV infection. The table came from immunoSEQ multiplex PCR; TCRdb's copy has only in-frame clones and leaves some out. The specimen's table records about 48,000 clones. Sequenced sample: blood buffy coat. All receptors come from a woman between 18 and 69 years old with a cervical HPV16 infection that either progressed to CIN3+ or cleared (not recorded which).

Of note for this clone: The read falls 3 residues short of the CDR3 end, and the missing part is taken from the germline J gene. The chain recombines TRBV18 with TRBJ2-7, with TRBD1 matching 8 bases. The V segment lost 3 bases and the J segment 1 base; nucleotides outside the gene matches: 5. Germline CDR1 reads KGHSH; CDR2 reads LQKENI. The CDR3 has 15 residues. CDR3 DNA (partial): TGTGCCAGCTCACCTCGGACAGGGAGATCCTACGAG. Encoded protein: CASSPRTGRSYE. The full CDR3 is CASSPRTGRSYEQYF.

Comments on this clone: The CDR3 goes on 3 residues after the read ends, and that part is filled in from the germline J gene. The J gene is TRBJ1-2, the V gene TRBV5-4, with 11 bases identical to TRBD1. Trimming removed 3 bases from V and 5 bases from J; junction bases left unmatched: 6. This CDR3 comprises 15 residues. Germline V CDR1 and CDR2: SGHNT, YYREEE (reference sequence). CDR3 amino acids: CASSSQGTGGYGYTF. Incomplete CDR3 DNA: TGTGCCAGCAGCTCACAAGGGACAGGGGGATATGGC.

Concerning this clone itself: The read stops 3 residues short of the end of the CDR3; the missing end is completed from the germline J gene. This chain uses TRBV10-3 with TRBJ2-3; 11 bases align to TRBD1. With V trimmed by 6 bases and J by 5 bases, 4 bases remained unmatched. CDR1 is ENHRY and CDR2 is SYGVKD in the germline V gene. The CDR3 totals 14 residues. The CDR3 region is CAISGTGGVDTQYF. CDR3 DNA, as far as it was read: TGTGCCATCAGCGGGACAGGGGGGGTAGATACG.

Worth noting for this clone: The sequenced fragment ends 3 residues before the CDR3 boundary, so the rest is inferred from the germline J gene. The V call is TRBV6-2 or TRBV6-3, the J call TRBJ1-2; TRBD1 agrees at 7 bases. There are 11 residues in the CDR3. In germline, CDR1 is MNHEY, CDR2 SVGEGT. Incomplete CDR3 DNA: TGTGCCAGCAGCCAGGGACAGGGC. Protein: CASSQGQG. The whole CDR3 is CASSQGQGYTF.

As regards this clone: The CDR3 is cut off 3 residues early in the read; its end comes from the germline J gene. The chain is built from TRBV30 and TRBJ1-1, with a possible D match to TRBD1 (5 bases). Trimming left V 6 bases short and J 6 bases short, with 11 bases between. CDR3 length: 11 residues. Germline V gene sequence: CDR1 GTSNPN, CDR2 SVGIG (reference sequence). The sequenced part of the CDR3 DNA is TGTGCCTGTAGGGGTTTCGCTGAA. Amino acids: CACRGFAE. The whole CDR3 sequence reads CACRGFAEAFF.

To note about this clone: The DNA ends 3 residues before the CDR3 does, and the rest of the CDR3 is filled in from the germline J gene. This chain links TRBV6-2 or TRBV6-3 with TRBJ2-2; 7 positions agree with TRBD2. The CDR3 has 16 amino acids. Germline values: CDR1 MNHEY, CDR2 SVGEGT. The ends lost 6 bases at V and 0 bases at J; junction bases unmatched: 7. The CDR3 sequence is CASRTPGTTNTGELFF. CDR3 DNA (partial): TGTGCCAGCAGAACCCCCGGGACTACGAACACCGGGGAG.

A remark on this clone: The CDR3 end falls 3 residues outside the read, so it is completed with the germline J gene. V and J are TRBV7-8 and TRBJ2-3; TRBD2 matches 8 bases. CDR3 length equals 15 residues. Germline CDR1 is SGHVS and CDR2 is FQNEAQ. J gave up 2 bases and V 3 bases, and 4 bases lay outside the gene matches. CDR3 DNA, as far as it was read: TGTGCCAGCAGCTTGCGGGAGGTCCCCACAGATACG. Amino acid sequence: CASSLREVPTDT. The whole CDR3 region reads CASSLREVPTDTQYF.

With regard to this clone: An end of the junction differs from the germline gene, which may be a read error. The CDR3 is cut off 3 residues early in the read; its end comes from the germline J gene. The gene calls are TRBV5-1 and TRBJ2-1, with 10 bases lining up with TRBD2. Germline V CDR1 and CDR2: SGHRS, YFSETQ. This CDR3 is 15 amino acids long. The CDR3 loop is CASSSERGGYDEQFF. The sequenced CDR3 bases are TGCGCCAGCAGCTCCGAGCGGGGGGGCTACGATGAG.

About this clone itself: The read falls 3 residues short of the CDR3 end, and the missing part is taken from the germline J gene. J is TRBJ2-2 and V is TRBV19; 10 bases align to TRBD2. After removal of 1 base from V and 4 bases from J, the junction contained 9 bases not matched to a gene. Germline-derived CDR1 and CDR2 are LNHDA and SQIVND (reference sequence). CDR3 length equals 18 residues. The part of the CDR3 DNA that was read is TGTGCCAGTAGTATAGTACGGCTAGCGGGAGTTCGCACCGGGGAG. Encoded protein: CASSIVRLAGVRTGE. From start to end, the CDR3 is CASSIVRLAGVRTGELFF.

Remarks on this clone: Coverage ceases 3 residues before the CDR3 finishes, and the germline J gene fills in the end. V and J are TRBV19 and TRBJ2-1; the match to TRBD2 covers 11 bases. Germline loops: CDR1 LNHDA, CDR2 SQIVND (reference sequence). V trimming: 6 bases; J trimming: 7 bases; junction bases outside the gene matches: 8. The CDR3 has 15 amino acids. Here the CDR3 reads CASSLAGGPTNEQFF. The sequenced CDR3 bases are TGTGCCAGTAGCTTAGCGGGAGGGCCGACTAATGAG.

To note about this clone: The read terminates 3 residues before the CDR3 end, so the remaining end is supplied by the germline J gene. The chain has TRBV5-6 and TRBJ1-6; 7 nucleotides line up with TRBD1. CDR3 length: 15 residues. CDR1 and CDR2 from the germline V gene are SGHDT and YYEEEE. V shed 0 bases, J shed 11 bases, and the junction held 8 bases outside the gene matches. Incomplete CDR3 DNA: TGTGCCAGCAGCTTGGCGACAGGGAAGGGTACACCC. This translates into CASSLATGKGTP. From start to end, the CDR3 is CASSLATGKGTPLHF.

On this clone itself: The read ends 3 residues early relative to the CDR3; the germline J gene fills the gap. The gene calls are TRBV29-1 and TRBJ2-1, with D possibly matching TRBD1 (6 bases). This CDR3 contains 13 residues. Germline CDR1 and CDR2: SQVTM and ANQGSEA. V was shortened by 2 bases and J by 2 bases, with 7 bases between the two germline ends. The CDR3 region is CSVERDTYNEQFF. CDR3 bases read: TGCAGCGTTGAAAGGGACACCTACAATGAG.

In the case of this clone: The CDR3 end falls 3 residues outside the read, so it is completed with the germline J gene. This rearrangement joins TRBV4-1 to TRBJ1-4, with D unresolved. The ends were cut back, 4 bases at V and 7 bases at J, with 25 bases in the middle. Germline V lookup: CDR1 MGHRA, CDR2 YSYEKL. The CDR3 extends over 18 amino acids. CDR3 sequence: CASSRRTNRQGGGEKLFF. The sequenced CDR3 bases are TGCGCCAGCAGCCGGCGGACTAATCGTCAAGGAGGTGGTGAAAAA.

With respect to this clone: The read comes to an end 3 residues before the CDR3 does, leaving the germline J gene to fill in the end. The chain couples TRBV5-6 to TRBJ2-1, with 9 nucleotides matching TRBD1. Per the germline V gene, CDR1 is SGHDT and CDR2 is YYEEEE. V shed 4 bases and J 7 bases; nucleotides not matched to a gene: 9. CDR3 size: 15 residues. The DNA read from the CDR3 is TGTGCCAGCAGCCTGAGAACCGGGACAGGGAATGAG. It encodes CASSLRTGTGNE. The CDR3 in its entirety is CASSLRTGTGNEQFF.

A remark on this clone: The DNA ends 3 residues before the CDR3 does, and the rest of the CDR3 is filled in from the germline J gene. The V call is TRBV20-1, the J call TRBJ1-1, with 8 bases matching TRBD1. Germline V gene sequence: CDR1 DFQATT, CDR2 SNEGSKA (reference sequence). The V segment lost 6 bases and the J segment 3 bases; nucleotides outside the gene matches: 6. The CDR3 contains 13 residues. The part of the CDR3 DNA that was read is TGCAGTGCGCCCAGGGGGCCGGACACTGAA. It encodes CSAPRGPDTE. In full, the CDR3 is CSAPRGPDTEAFF.

In the case of this clone: The read stops 3 residues short of the end of the CDR3; the missing end is completed from the germline J gene. This chain links TRBV7-8 with TRBJ2-4, with 7 bases fitting TRBD1. V was clipped by 4 bases and J by 7 bases; unmatched bases: 7. Per germline, CDR1 SGHVS and CDR2 FQNEAQ. The CDR3 spans 14 residues. CDR3 sequence reads: CASSWDRSGNIQYF. The sequenced part of the CDR3 DNA is TGTGCCAGCAGCTGGGACAGATCAGGGAACATT.

Comments on this clone: The CDR3 goes on 3 residues after the read ends, and that part is filled in from the germline J gene. The chain combines TRBV28 with TRBJ2-7; TRBD1 aligns across 8 bases. This CDR3 is 14 amino acids long. Per the germline V gene, CDR1 is MDHEN and CDR2 is SYDVKM. V lost 4 bases to trimming and J lost 5 bases; unmatched junction nucleotides: 7. The covered CDR3 bases are TGTGCCAGCAGTTCGGGACAGGTTTTCGACGAG. Translation: CASSSGQVFDE. The entire CDR3 protein reads CASSSGQVFDEQYF.

Comments on this clone: The CDR3 is cut off 3 residues early in the read; its end comes from the germline J gene. The chain joins TRBV10-1 to TRBJ2-7; TRBD2 matches 10 bases. The germline gives CDR1 WNHNN, CDR2 SYGVQD (reference sequence). Unmatched junction bases numbered 8, after V lost 3 bases and J lost 6 bases. The CDR3 is made up of 15 amino acids. The CDR3 reads CASSDGLAGAGEQYF. The sequenced part of the CDR3 DNA is TGCGCCAGCAGTGATGGGCTAGCGGGAGCAGGCGAG.

In the case of this clone: The read ends 3 residues before the CDR3 terminus; that terminus is restored from the germline J gene. V usage is TRBV5-4 and J usage is TRBJ2-7, with 10 bases identical to TRBD2. The V gene end was trimmed by 4 bases and the J gene end by 4 bases; junction bases not matched to a gene: 8. The CDR3 runs to 15 residues. Germline V gives CDR1 SGHNT, CDR2 YYREEE (reference sequence). Incomplete CDR3 DNA: TGTGCCAGCAGCCCCGAACTAGCGGGGAATTACGAG. This translates into CASSPELAGNYE. The complete CDR3 sequence is CASSPELAGNYEQYF. Using reference TRBV5-4 and TRBJ2-7 for the parts outside the CDR3, the full variable domain is ETGVTQSPTHLIKTRGQQVTLRCSSQSGHNTVSWYQQALGQGPQFIFQYYREEENGRGNFPPRFSGLQFPNYSSELNVNALELDDSALYLCASSPELAGNYEQYFGPGTRLTVT.

In regard to this clone: The read halts 3 residues ahead of the CDR3 end, with the missing end drawn from the germline J gene. This chain joins TRBV5-1 and TRBJ1-2; D possibly corresponds to TRBD1 (5 bases). Looked up from germline, CDR1 is SGHRS and CDR2 is YFSETQ. Deletions cut 1 base from V and 4 bases from J, with 23 bases between. The CDR3 consists of 18 residues. The CDR3: CASSLWGREAFPSYGYTF. The CDR3 DNA, read in part, is TGCGCCAGCAGCTTGTGGGGCAGGGAGGCTTTCCCTTCCTATGGC.

With regard to this clone: The CDR3 is cut off 3 residues early in the read; its end comes from the germline J gene. The chain links TRBV19 to TRBJ2-1; D might be TRBD1 (6 bases). Trimming stripped 10 bases from V and 9 bases from J, with 10 bases between. Germline CDR1 and CDR2: LNHDA and SQIVND (reference sequence). The CDR3 has 10 residues. The CDR3: CATQGTEQFF. The covered CDR3 bases are TGTGCCACCCAGGGGACTGAG. The complete variable domain, with remaining parts taken from reference TRBV19 and TRBJ2-1, reads DGGITQSPKYLFRKEGQNVTLSCEQNLNHDAMYWYRQDPGQGLRLIYYSQIVNDFQKGDIAEGYSVSREKKESFPLTVTSAQKNPTAFYLCATQGTEQFFGPGTRLTVL.

For this clone: The CDR3 extends 3 residues past the end of the read, so its final part is completed from the germline J gene. V is TRBV4-1 and J is TRBJ2-1; D possibly corresponds to TRBD2 (5 bases). The CDR3 has 15 residues. Trimming shortened V by 4 bases and J by 4 bases, and 14 bases separated the two germline ends. Germline CDR1 MGHRA, CDR2 YSYEKL. The covered CDR3 bases are TGCGCCAGCAGCCTCGGGCGGGCCGCATACAATGAG. Protein product: CASSLGRAAYNE. The whole CDR3 is CASSLGRAAYNEQFF.

Turning to this clone: Compared with germline, one end of the junction differs, possibly owing to a read error. The read ends 3 residues before the CDR3 terminus; that terminus is restored from the germline J gene. This rearrangement joins TRBV4-2 to TRBJ1-6; D perhaps matches TRBD1 (6 bases). This CDR3 comprises 16 residues. Per the germline V gene, CDR1 is LGHNA and CDR2 is YNFKEQ. CDR3 in amino acids: CASSQVSGAPNSPLHF. The sequenced CDR3 bases are TGCGCCAGCAGCCAAGTGTCAGGGGCTCCTAATTCACCC.

Notes on this clone: Sequencing ends 3 residues short of the CDR3 end; the germline J gene provides the rest. This chain links TRBV7-2 with TRBJ1-1; D remains unclear. CDR1 and CDR2 (germline): SGHTA, FQGNSA. V was pared by 5 bases and J by 4 bases, with 17 bases between. The CDR3 is 15 amino acids. CDR3 region: CASSPPPGQGTEAFF. Partial CDR3 DNA: TGTGCCAGCAGCCCCCCCCCGGGTCAAGGCACTGAA. Looking up the rest from reference TRBV7-2 and TRBJ1-1 gives the full variable domain: GAGVSQSPSNKVTEKGKDVELRCDPISGHTALYWYRQSLGQGLEFLIYFQGNSAPDKSGLPSDRFSAERTGGSVSTLTIQRTQQEDSAVYLCASSPPPGQGTEAFFGQGTRLTVV.